The present TCR beta chain was sequenced within a study of blood T cells in healthy people across ages. Germline V gene sequence: CDR1 SGHAT, CDR2 FQNNGV. The CDR3 spans 19 residues. V gave up 0 bases and J gave up 2 bases; unmatched junction bases: 11. Then a second PCR, running about 6 to 12 cycles, was carried out with a sample-barcoded 5' primer and a J-beta primer mix. TCRdb independently ran MiXCR on the 5' RACE reads; one entry per CDR3 protein. The sample lists around 1,000,000 distinct CDR3 sequences; about 25% were seen once. The same data also went into a second study, on T cells of mothers and their children. That publication notes: A primer called M1S, used in the second PCR, added sample barcodes and 2-4 random nucleotides.

The TCR was taken from a girl aged 2-10 years in good health. The specimen sequenced was blood. The chain uses TRBV11-2 and TRBJ2-3, with 10 bases identical to TRBD2. The CDR3 region is CASSLDKGLALLPTDTQYF. CDR3 nucleotides: TGTGCCAGCAGCTTAGATAAGGGACTAGCGCTCCTACCCACAGATACGCAGTATTTT. Complete variable domain (other parts from reference TRBV11-2 and TRBJ2-3): EAGVAQSPRYKIIEKRQSVAFWCNPISGHATLYWYQQILGQGPKLLIQFQNNGVVDDSQLPKDRFSAERLKGVDSTLKIQPAKLEDSAVYLCASSLDKGLALLPTDTQYFGPGTRLTVL.